Described below is a single T cell receptor beta chain sequence and its context. Its antigen is unknown. The input lacks base qualities; no much larger clone sits a single base away. The data are from a study of CD8+ T cells in alopecia areata (dated by TCRdb to between 2017 and 2018). Some background on the complete study: Treated patients were enrolled in an open-label pilot trial of oral tofacitinib at 5 to 10 mg twice daily for moderate-to-severe alopecia areata. Clonality in the scalp was compared among normal scalp (n=4), patchy alopecia areata scalp (n=8), and alopecia totalis/universalis scalp (n=8). Patients stayed on tofacitinib for 6 to 18 months and then had 6 months of follow-up off drug so that delayed response and recurrence could be assessed. In humans, TCRbeta sequencing was performed on scalp tissue and on sorted CD4+ and CD8+ peripheral blood T cells from healthy controls and from patients with patchy or totalis/universalis alopecia areata. Biopsies were taken from tofacitinib-treated patients at baseline and at 4 and 24 weeks of treatment, and a later scalp biopsy was taken in several of the tofacitinib-treated patients. RNA came from the PAXgene miRNA kit for fixed scalp, the miRNeasy kit for PBMCs, and the RNeasy kit for mouse skin. High-throughput TCRbeta sequencing was used to examine T cell clonal expansion in alopecia areata in both the C3H/HeJ mouse model and human patients. For the treated patients, the SALT score, which quantifies what percentage of scalp surface area is affected, served as the measure of disease severity. immunoSEQ multiplex PCR using 35 Vbeta forward primers and 13 Jbeta reverse primers was used to amplify TCRbeta CDR3 regions. Paper-wide results and their limitations: Because the treated cohort was small and included a single nonresponder, larger studies are needed to assess links between baseline CD8+ expansion and response. During tofacitinib treatment, many expanded lesional clones remained in scalp and blood, and this persistence may partly explain relapse after treatment is stopped. TCR sequences shared between patients were less clear than in mice, possibly partly because of HLA diversity in the patient population. Resident alphabeta T cells in normal human skin are also sequenced, complicating scalp TCR repertoire analysis, unlike mouse skin dominated by gammadelta T cells. Higher clonality and more expanded CD8+ clones were observed in lesional scalp than in normal scalp, particularly in alopecia totalis/universalis, a finding suggestive of antigenic drive. Tofacitinib significantly lowered scalp clonality and the number of expanded CD8+ clones among the top 100 scalp clones.

The library relied on the immunoSEQ multiplex PCR assay. For TCR sequencing, RNA was extracted from every sample and reverse transcribed into cDNA to serve as template. First-strand cDNA was synthesized with SuperScript III using a 2:1 mix of oligo-dT and random hexamers. A synthetic immune receptor repertoire was used to measure amplification bias, and any remaining bias was corrected computationally. The authors' analysis ran thus. Raw reads were preprocessed to remove errors, and CDR3 was defined by IMGT conventions from the conserved cysteine to phenylalanine. Clonality was calculated as 1 minus Shannon entropy normalized by log2 of the number of productive unique TCRs. Whether each scalp clone was CD4 or CD8 was inferred by checking scalp TCRbeta sequences against the CD4 and CD8 repertoires from sorted blood. What TCRdb holds here is the immuneACCESS table cut down to in-frame rearrangements. Part of the clones is not present; checked against another copy, under half of the missing clones reflect an unresolved V gene, and the others are unexplained. The V and J calls and clone size come from that table; D and trimming were worked out from the DNA. This sample gives some 130,000 clones in total; about 56% of them show up just once. Jointly, the top ten make up 15% of the sample.

The germline ends are 7 bases apart after V is trimmed by 0 bases and J by 2 bases. The CDR3 runs 14 amino acids, cysteine and phenylalanine included. Solely the CDR3 DNA is kept, with 42 bases framed from the first base. CDR1 and CDR2 are drawn from the germline V gene: MNHEY, SVGAGI. The time point tag for this specimen amounts to: four to five weeks on oral tofacitinib. Interpreted using the paper, the treatment or condition label stands for: oral pan-JAK inhibitor, 5-10 mg twice daily. Lesional scalp punch biopsies and peripheral blood were obtained from alopecia areata patients. PBMCs were separated by density centrifugation and stained for CD3, CD4 and CD8, after which CD4+ and CD8+ T cells were sorted on a FACSAria.

Sample: CD8+ T cells sorted from blood, taken at week 4, from a patient treated with tofacitinib. This sequence was found in a human donor with alopecia areata. The chain is made from TRBV6-5 and TRBJ2-5; no D segment can be confidently identified. CDR3 region: CASSYSVEQETQYF. At the DNA level, the sequence is TGTGCCAGCAGTTACTCGGTGGAGCAAGAGACCCAGTACTTC.